The clone carrying this T cell receptor (beta chain) was seen repeatedly, ten times or more. What it recognizes is unknown. This sample stems from a study of response to subunit inactivated influenza vaccine. Study observations and caveats: Authors suggested each seasonal flu vaccination may recruit only limited numbers of new T cells.

TCRdb independently ran MiXCR on the RT-PCR reads; one entry per CDR3 protein. The table includes 150,000 or so distinct CDR3 sequences, approximately 12% detected once. V lost 5 bases and J 9 bases, leaving 17 bases between the germline ends. The CDR3 spans 13 residues. From germline, CDR1 is SQVTM and CDR2 ANQGSEA. Sequencing used CD8+ T cells sorted from PBMCs, obtained around 25 months after vaccination. The V and J genes are TRBV29-1 and TRBJ2-1, with no clear D. The TCR originated in a man between 50 and 69 years old who received an inactivated influenza vaccine. CDR3 nucleotide sequence: TGCAGCGTTTGTGGCATTAGGGATCCTGAGCAGTTCTTC. This codes for CSVCGIRDPEQFF.